One and the same sample provided the 14 T cell receptor beta chains below, sequenced in a study of blood T cell repertoires in COVID-19. Here immunoSEQ multiplex PCR was the method, and the copy in TCRdb shows in-frame clones only, minus some. In the table there are roughly 250,000 clones, around 90% of which are singletons. Sample: peripheral blood. The receptors were gathered from a woman in her twenties or thirties with acute or convalescent COVID-19.

The rearrangement joins TRBV7-3 to TRBJ2-1, with 13 nucleotides matching TRBD2. Germline V gene sequence: CDR1 SGHTA, CDR2 FQGTGA. The CDR3 sequence is 15 residues long. The V and J ends lost 5 bases and 6 bases, in that order; junction bases with no gene match: 4. The CDR3 DNA sequence: TGTGCCAGCAGCCAAAGACTAGCGGGAGGCAATGAGCAGTTCTTC. Amino acids: CASSQRLAGGNEQFF.

This chain uses TRBV27 with TRBJ1-6; TRBD1 matches at 7 bases. With V trimmed by 3 bases and J by 0 bases, 17 bases remained unmatched. The CDR3 covers 21 residues. CDR1 is MNHEY, CDR2 SMNVEV, per germline (reference sequence). CDR3 residues: CASSFSPWQGVGSSYNSPLHF. The CDR3 nucleotides are TGTGCCAGCAGTTTCAGCCCGTGGCAGGGGGTTGGCAGCTCCTATAATTCACCCCTCCACTTT.

This clone was detected only once. The chain has TRBV6-2 or TRBV6-3 and TRBJ1-4, with D perhaps TRBD1 (6 bases). Between the trimmed V and J ends, which lost 6 bases and 2 bases, there was a span of 10 bases. The CDR3 spans 14 residues. The germline CDR1 and CDR2 sequences are MNHEY and SVGEGT. The CDR3 region is CASSRTATNEKLFF. CDR3 nucleotide sequence: TGTGCCAGCAGCCGGACAGCTACTAATGAAAAACTGTTTTTT.

The chain joins TRBV11-2 to TRBJ2-7; D gene uncertain. V gave up 1 base and J gave up 4 bases, with 5 bases separating them. The CDR3 runs to 12 residues. Germline values: CDR1 SGHAT, CDR2 FQNNGV. This CDR3 reads CASSLVVYEQYF. The CDR3 nucleotides are TGTGCCAGCAGCTTAGTTGTATACGAGCAGTACTTC.

This clone has only one observation. The gene calls are TRBV11-2 and TRBJ2-5, with D hard to call. The CDR3 is 14 amino acids. In germline, CDR1 is SGHAT, CDR2 FQNNGV. V was shortened by 0 bases and J by 9 bases, with 14 bases between the two germline ends. For the CDR3, the DNA is TGTGCCAGCAGCTTAGACCCACAGTCCTTGGCCCAGTACTTC. Translation gives CASSLDPQSLAQYF.

The CDR3 spells CSVEAGGRAGEQYF. DNA for the CDR3: TGCAGCGTTGAAGCAGGCGGGAGGGCGGGCGAGCAGTACTTC. The chain has TRBV29-1 and TRBJ2-7, with 9 positions matching TRBD2. V gave up 1 base and J gave up 6 bases; unmatched junction bases: 7. CDR3 length: 14 residues. The germline V gene encodes CDR1 SQVTM and CDR2 ANQGSEA.

This clone is a singleton in its sample. The V gene is TRBV30, the J gene TRBJ2-3, with 8 bases matching TRBD2. The junction had 5 bases not matched to a gene; V was cut back by 0 bases and J by 3 bases. The CDR3 loop spans 15 amino acids. Germline values: CDR1 GTSNPN, CDR2 SVGIG (reference sequence). CDR3 DNA: TGTGCCTGGAGTGTATCCAGCGGGAGAACAGATACGCAGTATTTT. As protein: CAWSVSSGRTDTQYF.

CDR3 nucleotide sequence: TGTGCCAGCAGCCACAACACTAACCCTAACTATGGCTACACCTTC. Translating it yields CASSHNTNPNYGYTF. The chain links TRBV6-5 to TRBJ1-2; unclear D gene. This CDR3 region has 15 residues. V was cut by 6 bases and J by 0 bases, with 14 bases left in between. Germline V gene lookup returns CDR1 MNHEY and CDR2 SVGAGI.

This chain uses TRBV7-2 with TRBJ2-7; tentative D call: TRBD2 (5 bases). Germline CDR1 SGHTA, CDR2 FQGNSA. With 6 bases removed from V and 0 bases from J, the gap between germline ends came to 18 bases. This CDR3 is 16 amino acids long. The CDR3 region has the DNA TGTGCCAGCAGTCTAAGCGGTGCGGGTAGCTCCTACGAGCAGTACTTC. Protein sequence: CASSLSGAGSSYEQYF. Drawing the rest from reference TRBV7-2 and TRBJ2-7, the complete variable domain is GAGVSQSPSNKVTEKGKDVELRCDPISGHTALYWYRQSLGQGLEFLIYFQGNSAPDKSGLPSDRFSAERTGGSVSTLTIQRTQQEDSAVYLCASSLSGAGSSYEQYFGPGTRLTVT.

The CDR3 coding sequence is TGTGCCAGCAGCCGTCTAGGACTCCTATACGAGCAGTACTTC. This translates into CASSRLGLLYEQYF. The V gene is TRBV7-9, the J gene TRBJ2-7; a weak D match, TRBD2 (5 bases). V was clipped by 5 bases and J by 4 bases, with 15 bases between them. This CDR3 is built from 14 residues. Germline assignment: CDR1 SEHNR and CDR2 FQNEAQ (reference sequence).

The gene calls are TRBV6-5 and TRBJ1-2, with D tentatively TRBD1 (6 bases). The germline V and J ends were trimmed by 7 bases and 2 bases, with 14 bases remaining between them. Germline CDR1 MNHEY, CDR2 SVGAGI. This CDR3 spans 14 amino acids. This chain's CDR3 is CASKSPGQNYGYTF. Written as DNA, the CDR3 is TGTGCCAGCAAGTCCCCCGGACAGAACTATGGCTACACCTTC.

This chain links TRBV11-2 with TRBJ2-3, with 7 bases that match TRBD1. This CDR3 has 17 amino acids. Germline V lookup: CDR1 SGHAT, CDR2 FQNNGV. V was pared by 5 bases and J by 5 bases, with 16 bases of the junction left unmatched. DNA for the CDR3: TGTGCCAGCAGCCCCGGCACTCAGGGGACAGCTGGAGATACGCAGTATTTT. Translated, it gives CASSPGTQGTAGDTQYF.

The genes are TRBV24-1 and TRBJ2-3; 8 bases are a match to TRBD1. This CDR3 is built from 15 residues. Germline loops: CDR1 KGHDR, CDR2 SFDVKD. V dropped 4 bases and J dropped 1; count of bases not matched to a gene: 3. CDR3 nucleotide sequence: TGTGCCACCAGTGACCTGGACAGGGGCACAGATACGCAGTATTTT. As protein: CATSDLDRGTDTQYF.

This chain uses TRBV28 with TRBJ2-2; D is perhaps TRBD1 (6 bases). Looked up from germline, CDR1 is MDHEN and CDR2 is SYDVKM. The germline V and J ends were trimmed by 7 bases and 8 bases, with 11 bases remaining between them. The length of the CDR3 is 12 residues. CDR3 loop: CASNKRGGELFF. As DNA, the CDR3 is TGTGCCAGCAACAAAAGGGGGGGGGAGCTGTTTTTT.